This T cell receptor (beta chain) was found in a study of beta chain features in type 1 diabetes listed by TCRdb under 2018. Some background on the complete study: Patients and healthy donors did not differ in mean age, gender distribution, total cell number or subset yield. A total of 85 million to 110 million sorted cells were examined across all samples, and RNA yield correlated strongly with the number of cells per subset. Naive and central memory subsets were obtained from all 30 or so donors, but regulatory and stem cell-like memory subsets were isolated from only 8 patients and roughly eight healthy donors. The study compared TCRB repertoires of sorted circulating CD4+ T cell subsets between recently diagnosed type 1 diabetes patients and matched healthy donors. The full study reports these points: Type 1 diabetes patients showed a moderate but significant shortening of TCRB CDR3 length in all four CD4+ subsets. Fewer insertions and more nucleotide deletions at VDJ recombination sites were observed in patients with type 1 diabetes, implying thymic rearrangement abnormalities. Only small numbers of individuals were included in the HLA sub-analyses, which left unresolved whether HLA type had any influence on TCRB rearrangement. PCR may preferentially amplify shorter templates, but because patient and control samples were amplified and corrected together, any resulting skew would affect both groups equally. Naive, central memory and regulatory TCRB repertoires appeared to be more alike among patients than among healthy donors. Because cDNA was sequenced instead of genomic DNA, activated cells with high expression could be over-represented, although the groups did not differ in activation or CD3 levels.

Reading from cysteine to phenylalanine, the CDR3 counts 11 amino acids. Just CDR3 DNA is preserved here, 33 bases in frame from base 1. The germline ends are 9 bases apart after V is trimmed by 3 bases and J by 7 bases. Looking up the germline V gene (reference sequence) yields CDR1 DFQATT and CDR2 SNEGSKA. The High Capacity cDNA Reverse Transcription Kit was used to reverse transcribe all of the isolated RNA, meaning that expressed TCRB transcripts were what got sequenced. Naive, central memory and regulatory T cell samples underwent deep immunoSEQ sequencing, averaging roughly 3.4 million total reads per sample. After sorted cells were lysed in RLT buffer, RNA was extracted with DNase-treated RNeasy Micro or Mini kits, with the choice depending on cell number. Each cell subset was processed on its own to prevent cross-contamination, while patient and healthy donor samples were processed together. The immunoSEQ multiplex PCR was used to amplify TCRB sequences from cDNA, yielding 87-bp fragments that span the CDR3 region. Amplicons were sequenced on the Illumina HiSeq platform. The paper's data handling went like this. Synthetic template baselines were used to correct PCR bias computationally, reads within Hamming distance 2 were collapsed, and singletons that could not be merged were discarded. Reads were aligned against IMGT so that V, D and J genes, CDR3 length and insertions or deletions at six rearrangement sites could be assigned. Within each subset, clonotype counts were normalized to sorted cell number, and only after that were true diversity and Gini coefficients computed with the tcR R package. Repertoire sharing was quantified using the overlap coefficient calculated on TCRB nucleotide sequences. Out-of-frame TCRB sequences from naive cells were analyzed to stand in for the pre-selection repertoire. TCRdb took this table from immuneACCESS and kept in-frame rearrangements with V and J called. Such tables lack part of the clones; where checked against another copy, unresolved V genes explain under half of the gap, and the rest is unexplained. D and trimming were read from the DNA, whereas the V and J calls and clone size are those reported in that table. In all, the sample holds around 400,000 clones, and roughly 15% of those were seen once. The ten most abundant clones make up approximately 0.02% of the sample.

From each donor, a single peripheral blood sample of 90 to 150 mL on average was drawn into heparinised tubes. A BD FACSAria II was used to sort naive, central memory, regulatory and stem cell-like memory CD4+ T cells with a panel that included CD45RO, CCR7, CD25, CD127, CD95 and CD27. A purity above 98% was achieved for all sorted populations. Right away, PBMCs were isolated by Lymphoprep density gradient centrifugation and were stained directly, with no culture step. So that batch effects would be minimized, each experiment stained and sorted samples in pairs, pairing one healthy donor with one patient. Remarks on this clone: Its binding antigen is unknown. Within one base of it there is no much larger clone, and no base qualities were kept.

The sample was naive CD4+ T cells from blood. This specimen's cell subset or site label, interpreted: true naive CD4+ T cells. The chain links TRBV20-1 with TRBJ1-2; TRBD1 could be the D gene, as 5 bases match. The sequence came from a woman younger than 30 in good health. At the DNA level, the sequence is TGCAGTGCTAGGGGCACAGGTGGCTACACCTTC. Its translation reads: CSARGTGGYTF.